The rows below give T cell receptor beta chains drawn from one sample of a study of TIL therapy for anti-PD-1-resistant metastatic lung cancer. Assay: immunoSEQ multiplex PCR; the TCRdb copy retains only in-frame clones and omits some. Altogether more than 12,000 clones are present, roughly 83% being singletons, with the ten largest covering 0.65% to 0.9%. Sequences were derived from blood, sampled at baseline. The receptors derive from a person aged 25-80 years with non-small cell lung cancer. CDR3s include the opening cysteine and the closing phenylalanine or tryptophan. Fields, in order: D gene, J gene, V gene, clone size, CDR3 protein, CDR3 DNA. A D gene is named only where the DNA matches it firmly. Not every row has a clone size; where given, it reads once, few, many or a size class.

- TRBJ2-5 TRBV6-5 - CASRSGTQETQYF TGTGCCAGCAGATCAGGGACCCAAGAGACCCAGTACTTC
- TRBJ1-2 TRBV7-2 - CASRGQSLANYGYTF TGTGCCAGCAGGGGACAATCCTTAGCTAACTATGGCTACACCTTC
- TRBJ1-5 TRBV5-1 - CASSLAGQYNQPQHF TGCGCCAGCAGCTTGGCAGGCCAGTACAATCAGCCCCAGCATTTT
- TRBJ2-1 TRBV7-9 few CASSHRYAEQFF TGTGCCAGCAGCCATAGATACGCTGAGCAGTTCTTC
TRBD1 TRBJ2-3 TRBV7-6 - CASSGGTGRTDTQYF TGTGCCAGCAGCGGGGGGACAGGGAGGACAGATACGCAGTATTTT
TRBD2 TRBJ2-7 TRBV27 - CASRVLAGGESSYEQYF TGTGCCAGCAGGGTACTAGCGGGGGGGGAATCCTCCTACGAGCAGTACTTC
- TRBJ2-2 TRBV2 - CASRGDGTGELFF TGTGCCAGCAGGGGAGACGGGACCGGGGAGCTGTTTTTT
TRBD1 TRBJ2-2 TRBV5-1 - CASSSTGVETGELFF TGCGCCAGCAGCTCGACAGGGGTGGAGACCGGGGAGCTGTTTTTT
- TRBJ1-5 TRBV4-2 - CASSHRVEGNNQPQHF TGTGCCAGCAGCCACCGAGTGGAAGGGAACAATCAGCCCCAGCATTTT
TRBD1 TRBJ1-6 TRBV11-3 - CASSTGQGWSPLHF TGTGCCAGCAGCACCGGACAGGGTTGGTCACCCCTCCACTTT
- TRBJ2-5 TRBV9 - CASSYDSLGETQYF TGTGCCAGCAGCTATGACAGCCTCGGAGAGACCCAGTACTTC
TRBD1 TRBJ2-1 TRBV18 once CASSTTGTGGNEQFF TGTGCCAGCTCAACGACCGGGACAGGGGGCAATGAGCAGTTCTTC
- TRBJ1-2 TRBV7-6 - CASSLGGAPNYGYTF TGTGCCAGCAGCTTAGGAGGAGCCCCTAACTATGGCTACACCTTC
- TRBJ1-2 TRBV19 - CASSTSGRANYGYTF TGTGCCAGTAGTACCTCAGGAAGAGCTAACTATGGCTACACCTTC
- TRBJ2-3 TRBV7-3 - CASSLSRVQDTQYF TGTGCCAGCAGCTTAAGCAGGGTGCAGGACACGCAGTATTTT
TRBD1 TRBJ2-7 TRBV6-5 - CASAALGQGIYEQYF TGTGCCAGTGCGGCACTGGGACAGGGGATCTACGAGCAGTACTTC
- TRBJ1-5 TRBV9 - CASSRTSNQPQHF TGTGCCAGCAGCAGAACGAGCAATCAGCCCCAGCATTTT
- TRBJ2-7 TRBV7-8 - CASSLSPNEQYF TGTGCCAGCAGCTTATCCCCCAACGAGCAGTACTTC
- TRBJ1-5 TRBV27 - CASSLRERNQPQHF TGTGCCAGCAGCCTGAGGGAGCGCAATCAGCCCCAGCATTTT
- TRBJ1-2 TRBV10-3 - CAISGWGGYGYTF TGTGCCATCAGCGGATGGGGGGGATATGGCTACACCTTC
TRBD1 TRBJ1-1 TRBV10-3 once CAISGGMGTGQRKTEAFF TGTGCCATCAGTGGAGGTATGGGGACAGGTCAAAGAAAAACTGAAGCTTTCTTT
TRBD1 TRBJ1-4 TRBV28 - CASGGQGLLEKLFF TGTGCCAGCGGGGGACAGGGTCTGCTCGAAAAACTGTTTTTT
TRBD2 TRBJ2-2 TRBV9 - CASSARGGGNTGELFF TGTGCCAGCAGCGCGCGGGGGGGCGGCAACACCGGGGAGCTGTTTTTT
TRBD1 TRBJ1-1 TRBV5-1 - CASSLRTGGSEAFF TGCGCCAGCAGCTTGCGGACAGGGGGCTCTGAAGCTTTCTTT
- TRBJ2-5 TRBV7-2 - CASSLDSGDGWETQYF TGTGCCAGCAGCTTAGATTCGGGGGACGGTTGGGAGACCCAGTACTTC
- TRBJ2-6 TRBV6-1 - CASSERGSPSGANVLTF TGTGCCAGCAGTGAACGGGGCAGCCCCTCTGGGGCCAACGTCCTGACTTTC
TRBD1 TRBJ2-1 TRBV15 - CATSRGQDYNEQFF TGTGCCACCAGCAGGGGACAGGACTACAATGAGCAGTTCTTC
TRBD1 TRBJ2-2 TRBV19 once CASGPQGINTGELFF TGTGCCAGTGGTCCACAGGGGATCAACACCGGGGAGCTGTTTTTT
- TRBJ1-4 TRBV7-2 - CASSLERANEKLFF TGTGCCAGCAGCTTAGAACGGGCTAATGAAAAACTGTTTTTT
- TRBJ1-1 TRBV19 - CASIAPMVMGTEAFF TGTGCCAGTATTGCCCCAATGGTCATGGGCACTGAAGCTTTCTTT
- TRBJ1-2 TRBV6-1 - CASSDGVRRGRGLGYTF TGTGCCAGCAGTGACGGTGTGAGGAGGGGCAGGGGCCTTGGCTACACCTTC
- TRBJ2-1 TRBV7-2 - CASSFYNEQFF TGTGCCAGCAGCTTCTACAATGAGCAGTTCTTC
TRBD1 TRBJ1-5 TRBV28 - CASSLDRGQGQPQHF TGTGCCAGCAGTTTAGACAGGGGGCAGGGTCAGCCCCAGCATTTT
- TRBJ2-6 TRBV19 - CASSMRVGANVLTF TGTGCCAGTAGTATGAGGGTGGGGGCCAACGTCCTGACTTTC
- TRBJ2-1 TRBV7-3 - CASSLDPHLSYNEQFF TGTGCCAGCAGCCTGGACCCGCACCTCTCCTACAATGAGCAGTTCTTC
- TRBJ2-3 TRBV2 - CASRRAPSSTDTQYF TGTGCCAGCCGGAGGGCACCCTCTAGCACAGATACGCAGTATTTT
- TRBJ1-1 TRBV2 - CASGLGPGDTEAFF TGTGCCAGCGGGCTTGGACCAGGGGACACTGAAGCTTTCTTT